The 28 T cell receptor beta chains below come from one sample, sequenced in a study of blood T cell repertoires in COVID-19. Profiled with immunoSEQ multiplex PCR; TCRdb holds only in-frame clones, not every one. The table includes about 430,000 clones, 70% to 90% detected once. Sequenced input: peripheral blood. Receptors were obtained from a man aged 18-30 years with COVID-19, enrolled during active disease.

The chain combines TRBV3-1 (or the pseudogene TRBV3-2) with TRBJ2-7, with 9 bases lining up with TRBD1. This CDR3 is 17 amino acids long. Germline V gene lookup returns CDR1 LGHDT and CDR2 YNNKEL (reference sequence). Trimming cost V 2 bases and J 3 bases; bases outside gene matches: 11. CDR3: CASSQKQLDRGFYEQYF. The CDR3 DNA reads TGTGCCAGCAGCCAAAAACAACTGGACAGGGGTTTCTACGAGCAGTACTTC.

Written as DNA, the CDR3 is TGTGCCAGCAGCGCGCCAGGGACAGGGACAGGAGGGGAGATCGAGACCCAGTACTTC. Protein product: CASSAPGTGTGGEIETQYF. This sequence joins TRBV9 and TRBJ2-5; 9 bases line up with TRBD1. The V gene's germline CDR1 is SGDLS and CDR2 YYNGEE. V was pared by 3 bases and J by 5 bases, with 20 bases of the junction left unmatched. CDR3 length equals 19 residues.

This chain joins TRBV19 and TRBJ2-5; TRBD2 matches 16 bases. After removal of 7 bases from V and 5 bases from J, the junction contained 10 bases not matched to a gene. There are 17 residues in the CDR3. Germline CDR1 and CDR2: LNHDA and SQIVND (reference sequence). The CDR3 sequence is CASNAGTSGRGPETQYF. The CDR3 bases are TGTGCCAGTAACGCCGGGACTAGCGGGAGGGGGCCCGAGACCCAGTACTTC.

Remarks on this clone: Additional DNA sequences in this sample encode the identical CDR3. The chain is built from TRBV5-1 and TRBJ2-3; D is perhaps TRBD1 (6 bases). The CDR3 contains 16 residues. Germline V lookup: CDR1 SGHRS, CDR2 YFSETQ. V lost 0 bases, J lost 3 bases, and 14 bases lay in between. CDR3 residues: CASSLVAGVSTDTQYF. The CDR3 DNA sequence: TGCGCCAGCAGCTTGGTCGCAGGGGTTTCGACAGATACGCAGTATTTT.

CDR3 loop: CASSLRMGANTGELFF. As DNA, the CDR3 is TGTGCCAGCAGCCTCCGTATGGGGGCCAACACCGGGGAGCTGTTTTTT. The rearrangement joins TRBV7-3 to TRBJ2-2; perhaps TRBD1 as D (6 bases). The CDR3 covers 16 residues. Trimming took 5 bases from V and 2 from J, leaving 15 bases between them. CDR1 is SGHTA and CDR2 is FQGTGA in the germline V gene.

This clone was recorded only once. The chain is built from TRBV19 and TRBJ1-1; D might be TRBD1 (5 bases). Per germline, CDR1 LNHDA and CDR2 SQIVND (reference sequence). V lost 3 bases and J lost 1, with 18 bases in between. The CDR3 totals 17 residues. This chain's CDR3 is CASSIGIRRTSNTEAFF. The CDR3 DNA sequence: TGTGCCAGTAGTATCGGAATTCGTCGGACATCGAACACTGAAGCTTTCTTT.

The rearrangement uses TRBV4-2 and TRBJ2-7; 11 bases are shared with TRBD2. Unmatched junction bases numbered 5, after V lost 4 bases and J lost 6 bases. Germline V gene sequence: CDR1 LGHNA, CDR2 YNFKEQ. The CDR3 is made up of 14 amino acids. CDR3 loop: CASSLTSGGGEQYF. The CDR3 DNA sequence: TGTGCCAGCAGCCTCACTAGCGGGGGCGGCGAGCAGTACTTC.

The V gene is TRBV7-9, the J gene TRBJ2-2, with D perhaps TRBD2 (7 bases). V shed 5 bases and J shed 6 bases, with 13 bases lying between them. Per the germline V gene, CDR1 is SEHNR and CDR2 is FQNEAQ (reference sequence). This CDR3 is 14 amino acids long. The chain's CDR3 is CASSLGGAAGELFF. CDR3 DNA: TGTGCCAGCAGCCTTGGGGGGGCCGCCGGGGAGCTGTTTTTT.

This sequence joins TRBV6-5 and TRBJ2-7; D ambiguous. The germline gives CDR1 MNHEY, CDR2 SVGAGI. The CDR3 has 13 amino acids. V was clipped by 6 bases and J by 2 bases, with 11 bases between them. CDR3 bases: TGTGCCAGCAGGGTGCCAGGAACCTACGAGCAGTACTTC. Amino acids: CASRVPGTYEQYF.

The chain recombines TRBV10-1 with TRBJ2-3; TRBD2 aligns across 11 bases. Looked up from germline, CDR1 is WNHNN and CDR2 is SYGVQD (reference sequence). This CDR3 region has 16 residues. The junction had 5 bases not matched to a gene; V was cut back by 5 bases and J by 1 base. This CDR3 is CASSWTSGLGTDTQYF. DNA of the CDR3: TGCGCCAGCAGTTGGACTAGCGGGCTTGGCACAGATACGCAGTATTTT.

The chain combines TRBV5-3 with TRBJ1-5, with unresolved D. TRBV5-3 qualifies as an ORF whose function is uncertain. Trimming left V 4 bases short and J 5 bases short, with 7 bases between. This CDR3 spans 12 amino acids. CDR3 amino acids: CARSPPDQPQHF. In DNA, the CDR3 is TGTGCCAGAAGCCCCCCCGATCAGCCCCAGCATTTT.

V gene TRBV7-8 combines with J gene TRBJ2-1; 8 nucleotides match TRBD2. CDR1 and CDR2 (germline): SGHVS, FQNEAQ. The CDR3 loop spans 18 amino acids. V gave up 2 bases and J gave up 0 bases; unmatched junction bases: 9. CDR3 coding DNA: TGTGCCAGCAGCTTAACGGTGCTTCGGGGGGGCTCCTACAATGAGCAGTTCTTC. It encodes CASSLTVLRGGSYNEQFF.

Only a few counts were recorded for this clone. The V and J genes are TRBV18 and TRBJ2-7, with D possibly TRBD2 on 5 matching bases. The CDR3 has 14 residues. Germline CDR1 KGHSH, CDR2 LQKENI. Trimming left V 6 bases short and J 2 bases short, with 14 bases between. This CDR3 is CASSAGVATYEQYF. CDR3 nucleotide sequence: TGTGCCAGCTCCGCCGGGGTTGCAACCTACGAGCAGTACTTC.

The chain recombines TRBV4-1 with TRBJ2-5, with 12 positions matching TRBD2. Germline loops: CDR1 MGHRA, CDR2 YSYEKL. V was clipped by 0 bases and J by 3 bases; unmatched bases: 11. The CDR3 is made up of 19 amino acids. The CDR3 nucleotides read TGCGCCAGCAGCCAAGATTCTTACCTAGCGGGGGGGTACAAAGAGACCCAGTACTTC. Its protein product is CASSQDSYLAGGYKETQYF.

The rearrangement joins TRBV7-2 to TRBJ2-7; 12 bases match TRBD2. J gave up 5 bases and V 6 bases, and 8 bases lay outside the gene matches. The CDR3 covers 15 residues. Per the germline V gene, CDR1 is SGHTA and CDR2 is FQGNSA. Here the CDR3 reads CASSLTSGRLNEQYF. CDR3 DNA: TGTGCCAGCAGTCTCACTAGCGGGAGGCTCAACGAGCAGTACTTC. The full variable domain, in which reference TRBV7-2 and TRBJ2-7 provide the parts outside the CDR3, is GAGVSQSPSNKVTEKGKDVELRCDPISGHTALYWYRQSLGQGLEFLIYFQGNSAPDKSGLPSDRFSAERTGGSVSTLTIQRTQQEDSAVYLCASSLTSGRLNEQYFGPGTRLTVT.

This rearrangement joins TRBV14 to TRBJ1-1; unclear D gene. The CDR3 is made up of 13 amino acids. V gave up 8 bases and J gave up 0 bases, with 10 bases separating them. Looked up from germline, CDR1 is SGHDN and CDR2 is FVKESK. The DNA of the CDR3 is TGTGCCAGCTGCCGACAATTGAACACTGAAGCTTTCTTT. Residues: CASCRQLNTEAFF. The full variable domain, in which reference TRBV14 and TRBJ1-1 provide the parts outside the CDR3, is EAGVTQFPSHSVIEKGQTVTLRCDPISGHDNLYWYRRVMGKEIKFLLHFVKESKQDESGMPNNRFLAERTGGTYSTLKVQPAELEDSGVYFCASCRQLNTEAFFGQGTRLTVV.

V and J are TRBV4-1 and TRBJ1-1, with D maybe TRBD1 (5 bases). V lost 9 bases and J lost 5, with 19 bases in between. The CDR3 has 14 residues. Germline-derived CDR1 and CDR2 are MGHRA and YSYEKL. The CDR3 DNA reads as TGCGCCAGTGACAGAAGGGGCGAAGGGACTGAAGCTTTCTTT. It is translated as CASDRRGEGTEAFF.

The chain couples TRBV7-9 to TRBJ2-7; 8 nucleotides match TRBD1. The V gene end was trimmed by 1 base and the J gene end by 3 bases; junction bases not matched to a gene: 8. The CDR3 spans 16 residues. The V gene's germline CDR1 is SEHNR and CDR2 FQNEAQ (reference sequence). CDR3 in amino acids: CASSLEFGQGHYEQYF. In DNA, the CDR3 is TGTGCCAGCAGCTTAGAATTCGGACAGGGTCACTACGAGCAGTACTTC.

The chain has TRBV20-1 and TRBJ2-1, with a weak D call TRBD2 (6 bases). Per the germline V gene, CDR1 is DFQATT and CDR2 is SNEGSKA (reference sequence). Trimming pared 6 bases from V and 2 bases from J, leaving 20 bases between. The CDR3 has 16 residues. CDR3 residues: CSASQSSVGAYNEQFF. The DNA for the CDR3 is TGCAGTGCCAGTCAATCTAGCGTGGGTGCCTACAATGAGCAGTTCTTC.

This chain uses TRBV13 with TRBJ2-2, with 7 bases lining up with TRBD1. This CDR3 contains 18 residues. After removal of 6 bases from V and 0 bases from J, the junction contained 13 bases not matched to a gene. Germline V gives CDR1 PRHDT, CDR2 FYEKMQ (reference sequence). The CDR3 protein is CASREDIYGTANTGELFF. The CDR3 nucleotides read TGTGCCAGCAGGGAGGATATATACGGGACAGCGAACACCGGGGAGCTGTTTTTT.

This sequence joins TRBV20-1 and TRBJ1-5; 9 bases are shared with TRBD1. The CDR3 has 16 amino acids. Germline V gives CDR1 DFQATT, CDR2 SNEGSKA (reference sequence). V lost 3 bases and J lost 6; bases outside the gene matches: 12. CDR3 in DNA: TGCAGTGCTAGTCGTACTTCCGGGACAGGGAGTCAGCCCCAGCATTTT. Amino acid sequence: CSASRTSGTGSQPQHF.

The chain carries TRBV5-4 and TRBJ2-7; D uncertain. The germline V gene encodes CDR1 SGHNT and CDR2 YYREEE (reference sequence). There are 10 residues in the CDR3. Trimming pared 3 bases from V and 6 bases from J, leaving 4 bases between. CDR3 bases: TGTGCCAGCAGCTCCCTCGAGCAGTACTTC. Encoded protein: CASSSLEQYF. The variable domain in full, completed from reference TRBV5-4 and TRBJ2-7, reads ETGVTQSPTHLIKTRGQQVTLRCSSQSGHNTVSWYQQALGQGPQFIFQYYREEENGRGNFPPRFSGLQFPNYSSELNVNALELDDSALYLCASSSLEQYFGPGTRLTVT.

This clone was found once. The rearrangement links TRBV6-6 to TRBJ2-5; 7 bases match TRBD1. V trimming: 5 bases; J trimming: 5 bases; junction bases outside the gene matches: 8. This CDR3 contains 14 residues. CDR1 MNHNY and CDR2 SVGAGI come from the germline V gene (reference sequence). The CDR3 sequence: CASSQRDRGETQYF. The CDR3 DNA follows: TGTGCCAGCAGTCAACGGGACAGAGGGGAGACCCAGTACTTC.

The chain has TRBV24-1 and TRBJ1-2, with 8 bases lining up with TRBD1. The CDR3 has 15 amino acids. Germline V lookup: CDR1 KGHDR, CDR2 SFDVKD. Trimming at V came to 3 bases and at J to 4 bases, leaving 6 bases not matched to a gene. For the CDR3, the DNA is TGTGCCACCAGTGATGGACAGGGTCTGGGCTATGGCTACACCTTC. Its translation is CATSDGQGLGYGYTF.

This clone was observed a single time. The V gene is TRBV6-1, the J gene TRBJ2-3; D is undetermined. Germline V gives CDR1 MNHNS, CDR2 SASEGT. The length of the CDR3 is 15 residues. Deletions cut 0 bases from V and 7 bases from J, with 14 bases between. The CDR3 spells CASSEAGPFDNTQYF. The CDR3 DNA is TGTGCCAGCAGTGAAGCAGGCCCATTTGACAATACGCAGTATTTT.

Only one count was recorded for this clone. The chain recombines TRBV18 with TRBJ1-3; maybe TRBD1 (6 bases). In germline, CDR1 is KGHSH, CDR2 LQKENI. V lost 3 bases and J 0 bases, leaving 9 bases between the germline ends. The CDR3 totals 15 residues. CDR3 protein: CASSPRTDSGNTIYF. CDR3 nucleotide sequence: TGTGCCAGCTCACCTAGGACAGACTCTGGAAACACCATATATTTT. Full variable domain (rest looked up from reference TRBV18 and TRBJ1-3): NAGVMQNPRHLVRRRGQEARLRCSPMKGHSHVYWYRQLPEEGLKFMVYLQKENIIDESGMPKERFSAEFPKEGPSILRIQQVVRGDSAAYFCASSPRTDSGNTIYFGEGSWLTVV.

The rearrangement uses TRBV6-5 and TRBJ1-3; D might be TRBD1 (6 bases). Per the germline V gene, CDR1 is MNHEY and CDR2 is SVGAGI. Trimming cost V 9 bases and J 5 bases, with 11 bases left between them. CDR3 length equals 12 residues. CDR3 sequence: CASLGGRNTIYF. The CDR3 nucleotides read TGTGCCAGTTTAGGGGGTCGAAACACCATATATTTT.

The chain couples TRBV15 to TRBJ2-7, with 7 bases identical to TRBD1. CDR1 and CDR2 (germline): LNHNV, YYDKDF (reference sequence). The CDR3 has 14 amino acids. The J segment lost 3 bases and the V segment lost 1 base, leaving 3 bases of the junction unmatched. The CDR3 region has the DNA TGTGCCACCAGCAGAGCGACAGGGAACTACGAGCAGTACTTC. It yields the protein CATSRATGNYEQYF.